These 27 T cell receptor delta chains share one sample of origin, sequenced in a study of γδ T cells in repeated Plasmodium falciparum infection. Vgamma9/Vdelta2+ and Vdelta2-negative gammadelta T cells were flow-sorted from PBMC for bulk sequencing. TCRdb re-called the multiplex PCR reads using CATT. This table has 93,000 or so delta-chain clones, approximately 0.96% appearing once. Material for sequencing was gamma-delta T cells from blood. The source of these receptors is a pool of human donors (malaria-infected and uninfected, not separated).

This clone has a handful of counts. TCRdb attributes to this sequence the protein of a much larger clone, which differs from the DNA translation at residue 15; a read error is likely, and the protein displayed is translated from the DNA. The chain uses TRDV1 and TRDJ1, with D possibly matching TRDD3 (6 bases). The J gene was missing in TCRdb and was found by matching the end of the DNA to germline. V lost 2 bases and J lost 0, with 31 bases in between. This CDR3 spans 22 amino acids. Germline values: CDR1 TSWWSYY, CDR2 QGS. CDR3 DNA: TGTGCTCTTGGGGAAGATCGACGGAGCCGGGGATCCCCTAAAAGGTACACCGATAAACTCATCTTT. Amino acid sequence: CALGEDRRSRGSPKRYTDKLIF.

This clone was found a few times. TCRdb's protein, taken from a much larger clone, differs from this DNA's translation at residue 7, likely owing to a read error; the protein displayed comes from the DNA. The CDR3 sequence: CALGGPHTDTDKLIF. As DNA, the CDR3 is TGTGCTCTTGGGGGCCCCCACACGGACACCGATAAACTCATCTTT. The chain carries TRDV1 and TRDJ1, with D hard to call. Because TCRdb records no J gene, it was assigned here through a match of the DNA to germline. V was cut by 4 bases and J by 0 bases, with 12 bases left in between. Germline loops: CDR1 TSWWSYY, CDR2 QGS. The CDR3 totals 15 residues.

This clone was seen repeatedly, ten times or more. This may be a read error: a much more frequent sequence differs by one nucleotide. Other DNA sequences in this specimen translate into the identical CDR3. Called V gene: TRDV2; the J gene was not called; the DNA was not compared with TRDD3, the D call given in the table. Germline CDR1 is GEAIGNYY and CDR2 is EKD. This CDR3 spans 16 amino acids. The CDR3 reads CACVRTGGYASDKLIF. The CDR3 DNA sequence: TGTGCCTGTGTCCGTACTGGGGGATACGCCTCCGATAAGCTCATCTTT.

This clone has only a few counts. TCRdb records a much larger clone's protein for this DNA, with a difference at residue 14 that likely arises from a read error; the protein given is the translation of the DNA. The chain uses TRDV1 and TRDJ1; D uncertain. Since TCRdb gives no J gene, matching the DNA to germline was used here to assign it. The CDR3 runs 18 residues. Germline values: CDR1 TSWWSYY, CDR2 QGS. V lost 0 bases, J lost 7 bases, and 24 bases lay in between. CDR3 sequence (DNA): TGTGCTCTTGGGGAACTTTTCCCCATTCCGGGCGAATCTAGTAAACTCATCTTT. Translation gives CALGELFPIPGESSKLIF.

Worth noting for this clone: TCRdb records a much larger clone's protein for this DNA, with a difference at residue 17 that likely arises from a read error; the protein given is the translation of the DNA. The rearrangement joins TRDV1 to TRDJ1; TRDD3 aligns across 10 bases. Germline V gene data show CDR1 as TSWWSYY and CDR2 as QGS. The CDR3 has 20 amino acids. CDR3 in DNA: TGTGCTCTTGGGGTCAAGTACTGGGGGATCCCTCCTCCTGGCCCCGATGAACTCATCTTT. As protein: CALGVKYWGIPPPGPDELIF.

In its sample, this clone was seen a few times. A read error is likely here: a far larger clone is one base away. This CDR3 is also generated by other DNA sequences in the sample. V usage is TRDV1 and J usage is TRDJ3; tentative D call: TRDD3 (5 bases). The J gene was missing in TCRdb and was found by matching the end of the DNA to germline. Germline V lookup: CDR1 TSWWSYY, CDR2 QGS. This CDR3 region has 20 residues. CDR3 region: CALGEGIRGFSSWDTRQMFF. The CDR3 nucleotides read TGTGCTCTTGGGGAAGGAATCAGGGGGTTCAGCTCCTGGGACACCCGGCAGATGTTTTTC.

This clone occurred many times. This could be a read error, since a much larger clone is one nucleotide away. This same CDR3 is encoded by further DNA sequences in the sample. J is TRDJ1 and V is TRDV1; 9 nucleotides agree with TRDD3. CDR1 TSWWSYY and CDR2 QGS come from the germline V gene. The trim removed 6 bases at V and 2 bases at J, leaving 13 bases unmatched. The CDR3 spans 17 residues. DNA of the CDR3: TGTGCTCTTGGCGACCGAGGGGGGATACAAAAGACCGATAAACTCATCTTT. Its protein product is CALGDRGGIQKTDKLIF.

This clone has a handful of counts. Translating this DNA gives a protein that differs at residue 6 from the TCRdb one, which belongs to a much larger clone; a read error is likely, and the protein shown is this translation. V is TRDV1 and J is TRDJ1; TRDD3 might be the D (10 bases). V shed 1 base and J shed 1 base, with 28 bases lying between them. The CDR3 length is 21 residues. Germline V CDR1 and CDR2: TSWWSYY, QGS. For the CDR3, the DNA is TGTGCTCTTGGGGAACACCTTCCTACGCAGTTGGGGGATACTGGCACCGATAAACTCATCTTT. As protein: CALGEHLPTQLGDTGTDKLIF.

This clone showed up just a few times. A read error likely explains why the TCRdb protein, taken from a much larger clone, differs from this DNA's translation at residue 14; the protein shown is translated from the DNA. The chain has TRDV1 and TRDJ1, with 13 positions matching TRDD3. TCRdb offers no J gene call, so here the DNA was matched to germline to obtain one. J gave up 0 bases and V 2 bases, and 15 bases lay outside the gene matches. The germline V gene has CDR1 TSWWSYY and CDR2 QGS. The CDR3 covers 21 residues. The CDR3 bases are TGTGCTCTTGGGGAATGGAACTGGGGGATACGTCGGCCACTGTACACCGATAAACTCATCTTT. It translates to CALGEWNWGIRRPLYTDKLIF.

The chain has TRDV3 and TRDJ1; D might be TRDD3 (5 bases). V gave up 4 bases and J gave up 0 bases, with 24 bases separating them. The CDR3 loop spans 17 amino acids. Germline lookup yields CDR1 TVYSNPD and CDR2 GDNSRS (reference sequence). The CDR3 sequence is CACQYSKTGRYTDKLIF. The CDR3 DNA follows: TGTGCCTGCCAATATTCGAAGACTGGCAGGTACACCGATAAACTCATCTTT.

This clone was picked up a small number of times. The protein TCRdb gives is from a much larger clone and does not agree with this DNA's translation at residue 16, likely a read error; the protein shown here comes from the DNA. The chain employs TRDV1 and TRDJ1; 7 bases agree with TRDD3. Germline assignment: CDR1 TSWWSYY and CDR2 QGS. V was clipped by 0 bases and J by 0 bases; unmatched bases: 37. The CDR3 is 27 amino acids. CDR3 nucleotides: TGTGCTCTTGGGGAACTAGAGTGGTCGGTACTGGGGCCCAGACATATCTACAGTACAATGTACACCGATAAACTCATCTTT. Encoded protein: CALGELEWSVLGPRHIYSTMYTDKLIF.

This clone was picked up a small number of times. Only one base separates this from a far larger clonotype, so it likely reflects a read error. Different DNA sequences within this sample yield the same CDR3. The J gene is TRDJ2, the V gene TRDV1; 9 nucleotides agree with TRDD3. TCRdb leaves out the J gene; it was filled in here by matching the DNA to germline. CDR1 is TSWWSYY and CDR2 is QGS in the germline V gene. This CDR3 comprises 26 residues. The junction had 29 bases not matched to a gene; V was cut back by 0 bases and J by 0 bases. In DNA form, the CDR3 reads TGTGCTCTTGGGGAACTAGCGCTTCCCATGAAGCTGGGGGATTCTCCTTCCTTAGCTTTGACAGCACAACTCTTCTTT. Its translation is CALGELALPMKLGDSPSLALTAQLFF.

This clone showed up just a few times. TCRdb pairs this DNA with a much larger clone's protein that differs at residue 11, likely a read error; the protein shown was translated from the DNA. The chain employs TRDV1 and TRDJ1, with 7 bases lining up with TRDD3. CDR3 size: 20 residues. Germline CDR1 is TSWWSYY and CDR2 is QGS. J was trimmed by 0 bases and V by 8 bases; bases with no gene match: 24. The CDR3 bases are TGTGCTCTTAGCCCCTTGTCCTGGGGGTCCTCCGGTTGGTACACCGATAAACTCATCTTT. Translation gives CALSPLSWGSSGWYTDKLIF.

On this clone: A single base is all that separates this from a far larger clone, so a read error is likely. Different DNA sequences within this sample yield the same CDR3. J is TRDJ3 and V is TRDV2; D may be TRDD3 (6 bases). This CDR3 region has 19 residues. Per germline, CDR1 GEAIGNYY and CDR2 EKD. The CDR3 region is CACDTSRGTGSWDTRQMFF. The CDR3 bases are TGCGCCTGTGACACAAGTAGGGGGACAGGCTCCTGGGACACCCGACAGATGTTTTTC.

This clone was observed a handful of times. The protein TCRdb lists belongs to a much larger clone and differs from this DNA's translation at residue 14, which points to a read error; the protein shown is made from the DNA. The V gene is TRDV1, but the J gene lacks a call; TRDD3 is the table's D call and was not checked against the DNA. The CDR3 is 16 amino acids. The germline CDR1 and CDR2 sequences are TSWWSYY and QGS. The CDR3 sequence: CALGELPVLGGDKPIF. CDR3 in DNA: TGTGCTCTTGGGGAACTCCCAGTACTGGGGGGCGATAAACCCATCTTT.

In this sample, this clone turned up a few times. The protein TCRdb gives is from a much larger clone and does not agree with this DNA's translation at residue 5, likely a read error; the protein shown here comes from the DNA. The rearrangement joins TRDV2 to TRDJ1; D perhaps matches TRDD3 (6 bases). Matching the DNA to germline supplied the J gene, which TCRdb does not give. Germline loops: CDR1 GEAIGNYY, CDR2 EKD. Trimming stripped 3 bases from V and 2 bases from J, with 18 bases between. This CDR3 contains 16 residues. The CDR3 sequence: CACDPLGPTGTDKLIF. DNA of the CDR3: TGTGCCTGTGACCCCCTGGGGCCTACCGGGACCGATAAACTCATCTTT.

The sample holds many counts of this clone. TCRdb shows a much larger clone's protein in place of this DNA's translation, and the two differ at residue 16, likely through a read error; the protein shown is translated from the DNA. Called V gene: TRDV2; the J gene was not called; the table's D call of TRDD3 was not tested on the DNA. There are 17 residues in the CDR3. Germline CDR1 and CDR2: GEAIGNYY and EKD. The CDR3 nucleotides are TGTGCCTGTGACCCCCTTCGAGCTGGGGGACACACCGATAAACTCACCTTT. Translating gives CACDPLRAGGHTDKLTF.

This clone was seen more than once but under ten times. TCRdb's protein, taken from a much larger clone, differs from this DNA's translation at residue 6, likely owing to a read error; the protein displayed comes from the DNA. The chain carries TRDV2 and TRDJ1, with TRDD3 matching 12 bases. Trimming at V came to 3 bases and at J to 1 base, leaving 29 bases not matched to a gene. This CDR3 spans 24 amino acids. Germline CDR1 GEAIGNYY, CDR2 EKD. CDR3 protein: CACDRVPTRSLLGDTSPFTDKLIF. For the CDR3, the DNA is TGTGCCTGTGACCGGGTTCCTACCAGATCCCTACTGGGGGATACTTCCCCCTTCACCGATAAACTCATCTTT.

This clone turned up a few times. One base separates it from a far larger clone, so it is likely a read error. The identical CDR3 is also encoded by other nucleotide sequences in the sample. This chain joins TRDV1 and TRDJ1, with a possible D match to TRDD2 (6 bases). The J gene is absent in TCRdb and was assigned here via DNA matching to germline. This CDR3 comprises 19 residues. Trimming cost V 3 bases and J 0 bases, with 23 bases left between them. Germline CDR1 is TSWWSYY and CDR2 is QGS. The CDR3 nucleotides read TGTGCTCTTGGGGAGCTCGCCTTCCCGTATGGTCCGTACACCGATAAACTCATCTTT. This gives the protein CALGELAFPYGPYTDKLIF.

The sample holds a few counts of this clone. The translation of this DNA and the TCRdb protein of a much larger clone differ at residue 21, probably owing to a read error; the protein shown here is translated from the DNA. This sequence joins TRDV2 and TRDJ1; 10 nucleotides align to TRDD3. The germline gives CDR1 GEAIGNYY, CDR2 EKD. This CDR3 has 22 residues. CDR3 loop: CACDTGSLYRLGDLEYTDKLTF. As DNA, the CDR3 is TGTGCCTGTGACACCGGGAGTTTGTATCGACTGGGGGATTTGGAATACACCGATAAACTCACCTTT.

Notes on this clone: TCRdb's protein, taken from a much larger clone, differs from this DNA's translation at residue 14, likely owing to a read error; the protein displayed comes from the DNA. This rearrangement joins TRDV2 to TRDJ1, with TRDD3 matching 8 bases. TCRdb offers no J gene call, so here the DNA was matched to germline to obtain one. Germline CDR1 reads GEAIGNYY; CDR2 reads EKD. The CDR3 runs to 17 residues. The CDR3 reads CACDTVTGGPPTDRLIF. The CDR3 DNA reads as TGTGCCTGTGACACCGTGACTGGGGGCCCACCCACCGATAGACTCATCTTT.

This clone came up many times. A much more abundant neighbour one base away suggests this may be a read error. Other DNA sequences of this sample code for an identical CDR3. This chain uses TRDV1 with TRDJ1, with 13 nucleotides matching TRDD3. Germline V lookup: CDR1 TSWWSYY, CDR2 QGS. V lost 9 bases to trimming and J lost 5 bases; unmatched junction nucleotides: 15. The CDR3 totals 17 residues. The chain's CDR3 is CALTRRGYWGIRDKLIF. The CDR3 region has the DNA TGTGCTCTAACTCGTCGAGGGTACTGGGGGATACGGGATAAACTCATCTTT.

This clone appeared a few times. The protein in TCRdb stems from a much larger clone and differs at residue 5 from this DNA's translation, likely a read error; here the protein is translated from the DNA. The V gene is TRDV2, the J gene TRDJ1; weak D call: TRDD3 (5 bases). TCRdb lists no J gene, so it was determined here by aligning the DNA to germline. V lost 2 bases and J lost 4, with 13 bases in between. Looked up from germline, CDR1 is GEAIGNYY and CDR2 is EKD. The length of the CDR3 is 14 residues. The DNA of the CDR3 is TGTGCCTGTGACAGGGTGGGATCACGCGATAAACTCATCTTT. This translates into CACDRVGSRDKLIF.

This clone was found a few times. This DNA's translation and the protein TCRdb lists, from a much larger clone, do not match at residue 15, likely due to a read error; the protein shown is translated from the DNA. The chain combines TRDV1 with TRDJ1, with 11 bases matching TRDD3. Germline V gene sequence: CDR1 TSWWSYY, CDR2 QGS. This CDR3 spans 18 amino acids. The CDR3 coding sequence is TGTGCTCTTGGGGGGATTTGGTACTGGGGGATAAACACCGATAGACTCATCTTT. It encodes CALGGIWYWGINTDRLIF.

At least ten counts were recorded for this clone. The protein given by TCRdb reflects a much larger clone and differs at residue 5 from this DNA's translation, likely from a read error; the protein shown is the DNA's translation. The chain joins TRDV2 to TRDJ1, with 8 bases matching TRDD3. As TCRdb names no J gene, one was assigned here on the basis of a DNA match to germline. The CDR3 length is 21 residues. Per the germline V gene, CDR1 is GEAIGNYY and CDR2 is EKD. J gave up 0 bases and V 3 bases, and 23 bases lay outside the gene matches. The CDR3 protein is CACDASPTYSWGTRYTDKLIF. The CDR3 region has the DNA TGTGCCTGTGACGCCTCCCCTACGTACTCCTGGGGGACCCGGTACACCGATAAACTCATCTTT.

This clone has just a few counts. The TCRdb protein comes from a much larger clone and disagrees with this DNA's translation at residue 7, likely due to a read error; the protein given here is derived from the DNA. The chain combines TRDV1 with TRDJ1; 10 bases are shared with TRDD3. Here the J gene came from matching the DNA to germline, since TCRdb omits it. Germline assignment: CDR1 TSWWSYY and CDR2 QGS. The CDR3 runs to 12 residues. The CDR3 bases are TGTGCTCTGGGGGATACGGGCGATAAACTCATCTTT. This encodes CALGDTGDKLIF.

This clone has just a few counts. One base separates it from a far larger clone, so it is likely a read error. The sample holds other DNA sequences that translate to the same CDR3. The V call is TRDV1, the J call TRDJ1, with TRDD3 identical over 10 bases. In germline, CDR1 is TSWWSYY, CDR2 QGS. The CDR3 spans 20 residues. V shed 4 bases, J shed 5 bases, and the junction held 22 bases outside the gene matches. The CDR3 nucleotides are TGTGCTCTTGGGGCTTTCCGGCGGGACTGGGGGATTCCAAGCACTGATAAACTCATCTTT. Its protein is CALGAFRRDWGIPSTDKLIF.